The source of this TCR beta chain is a study of blood T cell repertoires in COVID-19. The CDR3 is 15 residues long. Germline V gives CDR1 KGHSH, CDR2 LQKENI. Trimming cost V 3 bases and J 10 bases, with 16 bases left between them. Sequenced by immunoSEQ multiplex PCR; TCRdb stores in-frame clones only, minus some. Of approximately 210,000 clones in the sample, about nine tenths were seen once. The J gene is TRBJ1-6, the V gene TRBV18; D is unresolved. The sample taken for sequencing was peripheral blood. This clonotype was obtained from a woman aged 40-49 years with acute or convalescent COVID-19. The CDR3 loop reads CASSPAAQNFSPLHF. CDR3 nucleotide sequence: TGTGCCAGCTCACCTGCTGCACAGAACTTCTCACCCCTCCACTTT.